Included here is one TCR beta chain sequence, with context. These data come from a study of blood T cell repertoires in COVID-19. Study background: The origin of the acute and convalescent COVID-19 samples was the United States, Italy and Spain.

The CDR3 covers 13 residues. V was clipped by 5 bases and J by 8 bases; unmatched bases: 7. Germline V lookup: CDR1 SNHLY, CDR2 FYNNEI. Per the study methods: Amplification from reference gene primers served as the basis for estimated nucleated cell counts. Data came from immunoSEQ multiplex PCR; TCRdb stores just in-frame clones and leaves some out. V and J calls and clone size come straight from that table; D and trimming were deduced from the DNA. The sample includes over 100,000 clones, 75% to 95% of them seen just once. The TCR sequence derives from a human donor in a cohort sampled during active COVID-19. This chain uses TRBV2 with TRBJ1-1; 8 nucleotides agree with TRBD1. Sequencing was done on a sample of peripheral blood. CDR3 in DNA: TGTGCCAGCAGTCCCCTAAGGACAGGGGAAGCTTTCTTT. This sequence encodes CASSPLRTGEAFF.